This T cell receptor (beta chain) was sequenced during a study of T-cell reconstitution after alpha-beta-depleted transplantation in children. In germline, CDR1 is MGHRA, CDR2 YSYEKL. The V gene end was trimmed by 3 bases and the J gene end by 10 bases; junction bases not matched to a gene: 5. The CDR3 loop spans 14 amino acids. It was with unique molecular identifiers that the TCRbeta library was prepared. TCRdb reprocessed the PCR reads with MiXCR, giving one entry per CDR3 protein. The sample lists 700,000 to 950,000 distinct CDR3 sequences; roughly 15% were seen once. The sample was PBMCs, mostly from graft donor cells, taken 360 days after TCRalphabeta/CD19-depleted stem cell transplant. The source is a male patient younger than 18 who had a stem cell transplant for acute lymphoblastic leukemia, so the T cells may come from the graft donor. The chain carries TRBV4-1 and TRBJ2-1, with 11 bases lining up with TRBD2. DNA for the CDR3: TGCGCCAGCAGCCAGGGGGGGACTAGCGGAGAGCAGTTCTTC. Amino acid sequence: CASSQGGTSGEQFF.